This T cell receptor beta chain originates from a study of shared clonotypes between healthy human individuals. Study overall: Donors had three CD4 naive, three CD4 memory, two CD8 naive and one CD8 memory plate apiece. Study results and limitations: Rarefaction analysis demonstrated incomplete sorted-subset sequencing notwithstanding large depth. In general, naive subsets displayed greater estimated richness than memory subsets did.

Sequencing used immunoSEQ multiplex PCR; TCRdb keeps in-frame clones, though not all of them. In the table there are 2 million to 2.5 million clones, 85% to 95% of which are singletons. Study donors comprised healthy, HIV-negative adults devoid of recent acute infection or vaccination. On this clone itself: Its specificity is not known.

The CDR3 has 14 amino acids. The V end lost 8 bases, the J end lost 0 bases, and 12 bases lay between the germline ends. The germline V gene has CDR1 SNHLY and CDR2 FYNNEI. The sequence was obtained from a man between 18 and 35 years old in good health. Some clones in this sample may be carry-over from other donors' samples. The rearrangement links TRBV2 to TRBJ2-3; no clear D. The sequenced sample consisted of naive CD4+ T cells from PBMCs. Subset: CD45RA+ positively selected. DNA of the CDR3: TGTGCCAGCGGACGCGGAACTAGCACAGATACGCAGTATTTT. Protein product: CASGRGTSTDTQYF.